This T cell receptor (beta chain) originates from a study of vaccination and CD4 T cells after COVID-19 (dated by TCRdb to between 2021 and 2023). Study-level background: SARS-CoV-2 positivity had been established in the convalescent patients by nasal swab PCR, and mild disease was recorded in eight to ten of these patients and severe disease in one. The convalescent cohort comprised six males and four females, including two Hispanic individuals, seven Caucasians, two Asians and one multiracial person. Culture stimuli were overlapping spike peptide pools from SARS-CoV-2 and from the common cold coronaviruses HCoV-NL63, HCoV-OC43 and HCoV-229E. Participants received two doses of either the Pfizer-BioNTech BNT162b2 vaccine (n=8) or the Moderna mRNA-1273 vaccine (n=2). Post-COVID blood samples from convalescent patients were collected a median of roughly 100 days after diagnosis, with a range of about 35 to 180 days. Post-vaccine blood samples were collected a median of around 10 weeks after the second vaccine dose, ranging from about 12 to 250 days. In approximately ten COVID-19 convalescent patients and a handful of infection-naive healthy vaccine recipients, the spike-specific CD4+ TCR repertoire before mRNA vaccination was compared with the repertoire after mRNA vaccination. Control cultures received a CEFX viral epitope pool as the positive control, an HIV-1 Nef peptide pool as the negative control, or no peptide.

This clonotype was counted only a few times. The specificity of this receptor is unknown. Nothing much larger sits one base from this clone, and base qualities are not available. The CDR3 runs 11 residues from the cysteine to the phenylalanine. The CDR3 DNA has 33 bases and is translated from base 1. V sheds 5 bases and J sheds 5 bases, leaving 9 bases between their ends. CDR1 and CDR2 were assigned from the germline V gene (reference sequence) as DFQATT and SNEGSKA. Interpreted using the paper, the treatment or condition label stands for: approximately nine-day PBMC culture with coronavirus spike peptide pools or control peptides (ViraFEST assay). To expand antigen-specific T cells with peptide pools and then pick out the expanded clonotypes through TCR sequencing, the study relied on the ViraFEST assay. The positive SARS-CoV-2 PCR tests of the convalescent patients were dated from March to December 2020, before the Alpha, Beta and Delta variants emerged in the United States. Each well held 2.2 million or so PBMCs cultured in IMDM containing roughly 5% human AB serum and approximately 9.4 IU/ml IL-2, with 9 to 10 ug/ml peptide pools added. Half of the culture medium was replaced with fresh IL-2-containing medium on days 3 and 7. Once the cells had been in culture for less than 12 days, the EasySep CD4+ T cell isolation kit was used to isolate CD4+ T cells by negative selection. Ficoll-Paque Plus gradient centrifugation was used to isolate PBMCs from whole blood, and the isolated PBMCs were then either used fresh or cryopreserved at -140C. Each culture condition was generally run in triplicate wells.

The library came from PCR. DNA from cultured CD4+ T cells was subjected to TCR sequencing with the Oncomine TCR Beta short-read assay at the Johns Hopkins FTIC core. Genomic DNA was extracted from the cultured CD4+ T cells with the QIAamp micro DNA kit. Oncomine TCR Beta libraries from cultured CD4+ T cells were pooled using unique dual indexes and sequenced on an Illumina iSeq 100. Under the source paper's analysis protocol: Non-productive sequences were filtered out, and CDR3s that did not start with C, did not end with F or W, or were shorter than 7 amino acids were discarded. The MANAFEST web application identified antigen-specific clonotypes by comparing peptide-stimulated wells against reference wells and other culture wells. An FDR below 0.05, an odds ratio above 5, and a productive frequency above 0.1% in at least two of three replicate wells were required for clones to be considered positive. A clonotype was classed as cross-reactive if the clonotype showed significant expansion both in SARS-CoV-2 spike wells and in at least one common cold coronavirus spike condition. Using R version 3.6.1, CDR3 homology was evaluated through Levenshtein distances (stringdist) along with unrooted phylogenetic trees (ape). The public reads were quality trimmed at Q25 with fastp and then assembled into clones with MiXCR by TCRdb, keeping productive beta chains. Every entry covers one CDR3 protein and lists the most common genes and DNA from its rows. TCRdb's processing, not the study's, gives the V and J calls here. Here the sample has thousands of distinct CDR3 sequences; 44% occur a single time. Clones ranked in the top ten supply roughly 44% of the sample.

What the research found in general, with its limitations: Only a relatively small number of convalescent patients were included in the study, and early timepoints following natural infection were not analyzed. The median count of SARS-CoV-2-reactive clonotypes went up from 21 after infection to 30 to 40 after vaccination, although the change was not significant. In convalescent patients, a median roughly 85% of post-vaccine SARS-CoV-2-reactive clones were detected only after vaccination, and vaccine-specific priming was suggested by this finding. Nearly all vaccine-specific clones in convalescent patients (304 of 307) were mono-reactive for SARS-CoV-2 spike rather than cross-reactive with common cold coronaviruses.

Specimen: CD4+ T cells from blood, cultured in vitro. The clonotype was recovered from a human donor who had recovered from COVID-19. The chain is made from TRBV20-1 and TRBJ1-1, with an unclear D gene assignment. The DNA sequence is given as TGCAGTGCTCGACTGAGTACTGAAGCTTTCTTT. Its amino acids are CSARLSTEAFF.